These 28 T cell receptor beta chains came from one sample sequenced in a study of blood T cell repertoires in COVID-19. Assay: immunoSEQ multiplex PCR; the TCRdb copy retains only in-frame clones and omits some. This sample has about 270,000 clones, with 88% found just once. Sequencing was performed on PBMCs or T cells enriched from blood (not recorded which). The receptor source for this set is a woman aged 45 to 65 who had recovered from COVID-19.

The CDR3 region has the DNA TGTGCCAGCAGCTTAACGGTCCCTAGCGGGAGCCTTGCGAACACCGGGGAGCTGTTTTTT. Residues: CASSLTVPSGSLANTGELFF. V and J are TRBV7-3 and TRBJ2-2; TRBD2 aligns across 10 bases. The CDR3 runs 20 residues. J lost 0 bases, V lost 0 bases, and 10 bases had no gene match. Per the germline V gene, CDR1 is SGHTA and CDR2 is FQGTGA.

The chain couples TRBV11-2 to TRBJ2-7; D remains ambiguous. The CDR3 has 16 amino acids. The V gene's germline CDR1 is SGHAT and CDR2 FQNNGV. The ends were cut back, 3 bases at V and 2 bases at J, with 17 bases in the middle. CDR3 nucleotides: TGTGCCAGCAGCTTCGGTGATCGCACCCTAACCTACGAGCAGTACTTC. Protein: CASSFGDRTLTYEQYF.

V is TRBV1 and J is TRBJ1-5; the D segment call TRBD1 is taken from the table without a DNA check. TRBV1 is a listed pseudogene. The CDR3 contains 16 residues. This chain's CDR3 is CTSSQDSTADNQPQHF. The DNA for the CDR3 is TGCACCAGCAGCCAAGATAGTACAGCCGACAATCAGCCCCAGCATTTT.

The V call is TRBV5-6, the J call TRBJ2-3; TRBD2 agrees at 9 bases. J lost 4 bases, V lost 0 bases, and 6 bases had no gene match. The CDR3 has 16 amino acids. CDR1 and CDR2 from the germline V gene are SGHDT and YYEEEE. The CDR3 here is CASSLEAGGPADTQYF. The CDR3 DNA follows: TGTGCCAGCAGCTTGGAGGCGGGAGGGCCTGCAGATACGCAGTATTTT.

This chain connects TRBV30 to TRBJ1-3; D remains ambiguous. The CDR3 covers 12 residues. V shed 0 bases and J shed 4 bases, with 4 bases lying between them. In germline, CDR1 is GTSNPN, CDR2 SVGIG (reference sequence). In DNA form, the CDR3 reads TGTGCCTGGAGTGTACGGGGAAACACCATATATTTT. Translating it yields CAWSVRGNTIYF.

This chain links TRBV21-1 with TRBJ1-5. TRBV21-1 is a pseudogene segment. This CDR3 spans 17 amino acids. CDR3 DNA sequence: TGTGCCAGCAGCAACCCGGATCGGGAGCTTAGCAATCAGCCCCAGCATTTT. It is translated as CASSNPDRELSNQPQHF.

This clone was seen a few times. V and J are TRBV27 and TRBJ1-2; D not resolved. CDR1 and CDR2 (germline): MNHEY, SMNVEV (reference sequence). The CDR3 is 13 residues long. Trimming left V 5 bases short and J 8 bases short, with 15 bases between. CDR3 protein: CASSQIGRGGYTF. The CDR3 DNA reads as TGTGCCAGCAGTCAAATAGGGCGCGGGGGCTACACCTTC.

The rearrangement joins TRBV9 to TRBJ2-3; D is perhaps TRBD1 (6 bases). CDR3 length: 15 residues. V was clipped by 2 bases and J by 0 bases, with 10 bases between them. The V gene's germline CDR1 is SGDLS and CDR2 YYNGEE. DNA for the CDR3: TGTGCCAGCAGCGTCATGACAGGTAGCACAGATACGCAGTATTTT. Translation: CASSVMTGSTDTQYF.

This chain uses TRBV7-2 with TRBJ2-7; D ambiguous. Trimming removed 1 base at V and 6 bases at J, with 10 bases between. Germline CDR1 is SGHTA and CDR2 is FQGNSA. The CDR3 totals 13 residues. The CDR3 region is CASSLDVASEQYF. For the CDR3, the DNA is TGTGCCAGCAGCTTAGATGTGGCTTCCGAGCAGTACTTC.

This sequence joins TRBV29-1 and TRBJ1-5; D not resolved. V was cut by 6 bases and J by 4 bases, with 7 bases left in between. Germline-derived CDR1 and CDR2 are SQVTM and ANQGSEA. The CDR3 is 11 residues long. DNA for the CDR3: TGCAGCGTGGGAGAGAATCAGCCCCAGCATTTT. This encodes CSVGENQPQHF.

The chain joins TRBV3-1 (or the pseudogene TRBV3-2) to TRBJ1-4; TRBD1 agrees at 8 bases. This CDR3 has 16 amino acids. V lost 3 bases and J lost 8; bases outside the gene matches: 11. The germline V gene has CDR1 LGHDT and CDR2 YNNKEL (reference sequence). The CDR3: CASSHRQGIDREKLFF. CDR3 bases: TGTGCCAGCAGCCATCGACAGGGGATTGATAGGGAAAAACTGTTTTTT.

This chain joins TRBV19 and TRBJ2-7; tentatively, D is TRBD2 (6 bases). The length of the CDR3 is 15 residues. The germline V gene has CDR1 LNHDA and CDR2 SQIVND (reference sequence). Between the trimmed V and J ends, which lost 1 base and 0 bases, there was a span of 10 bases. The CDR3 here is CASSIVGGNSYEQYF. As DNA, the CDR3 is TGTGCCAGTAGTATAGTCGGCGGGAACTCCTACGAGCAGTACTTC.

This CDR3 reads CASSRTGGWSTEAFF. CDR3 DNA: TGTGCCAGCAGTCGGACAGGGGGTTGGAGCACTGAAGCTTTCTTT. V and J are TRBV7-3 and TRBJ1-1, with 10 nucleotides matching TRBD1. CDR1 and CDR2 from the germline V gene are SGHTA and FQGTGA. Trimming removed 6 bases from V and 4 bases from J; junction bases left unmatched: 8. The CDR3 has 15 residues.

A few counts support this clone. The chain couples TRBV4-2 to TRBJ1-2, with D unresolved. The CDR3 sequence is 16 residues long. CDR1 is LGHNA and CDR2 is YNFKEQ in the germline V gene. V dropped 0 bases and J dropped 1 base, with 12 bases sitting between them. CDR3 sequence: CASSQEAQYYNYGYTF. Written as DNA, the CDR3 is TGTGCCAGCAGCCAAGAAGCCCAGTACTATAACTATGGCTACACCTTC.

The rearrangement links TRBV25-1 to TRBJ2-1, with a tentative D call TRBD2 (6 bases). The germline gives CDR1 MGHDK, CDR2 SYGVNS. Trimming stripped 1 base from V and 7 bases from J, with 20 bases between. This CDR3 region has 17 residues. This chain's CDR3 is CASSEFPGLRAGNEQFF. For the CDR3, the DNA is TGTGCCAGCAGTGAATTCCCGGGACTGAGAGCTGGTAATGAGCAGTTCTTC.

The V gene is TRBV2, the J gene TRBJ1-2, with unresolved D. Trimming pared 8 bases from V and 10 bases from J, leaving 11 bases between. Germline values: CDR1 SNHLY, CDR2 FYNNEI. The length of the CDR3 is 10 residues. DNA for the CDR3: TGTGCCAGCCCGGGGTGGGTCTACACCTTC. Protein product: CASPGWVYTF.

With regard to this clone: The sample contains more than one DNA sequence encoding this CDR3. The rearrangement uses TRBV7-2 and TRBJ2-2; tentatively, D is TRBD1 (6 bases). This CDR3 has 16 amino acids. Germline lookup yields CDR1 SGHTA and CDR2 FQGNSA. The ends were cut back, 0 bases at V and 1 base at J, with 9 bases in the middle. CDR3 sequence: CASSLALTGNTGELFF. The CDR3 nucleotides are TGTGCCAGCAGCTTAGCACTGACAGGGAACACCGGGGAGCTGTTTTTT.

V usage is TRBV7-6 and J usage is TRBJ1-4, with 8 bases that match TRBD1. The germline V gene encodes CDR1 SGHVS and CDR2 FNYEAQ. This CDR3 has 15 amino acids. V trimming: 5 bases; J trimming: 7 bases; junction bases outside the gene matches: 9. The CDR3 nucleotides read TGTGCCAGCAGCCCCTCACAGGGGGAGGGTGAAAAACTGTTTTTT. Translated: CASSPSQGEGEKLFF.

The rearrangement links TRBV18 to TRBJ2-7; D is undetermined. The CDR3 is 12 amino acids. Germline loops: CDR1 KGHSH, CDR2 LQKENI. V dropped 3 bases and J dropped 6 bases, with 9 bases sitting between them. The CDR3 coding sequence is TGTGCCAGCTCACCGGCCCTCGCCGAGCAGTACTTC. Translation: CASSPALAEQYF.

This clone was counted only a few times. The V and J genes are TRBV5-4 and TRBJ2-1; 11 nucleotides match TRBD2. Trimming cost V 1 base and J 6 bases; bases outside gene matches: 6. Germline V gene data show CDR1 as SGHNT and CDR2 as YYREEE (reference sequence). The CDR3 is made up of 16 amino acids. CDR3 DNA: TGTGCCAGCAGCTTGAGGTCTAGCGGGAGGTTCAATGAGCAGTTCTTC. This codes for CASSLRSSGRFNEQFF. The entire variable domain, with the rest obtained from reference TRBV5-4 and TRBJ2-1, is as follows: ETGVTQSPTHLIKTRGQQVTLRCSSQSGHNTVSWYQQALGQGPQFIFQYYREEENGRGNFPPRFSGLQFPNYSSELNVNALELDDSALYLCASSLRSSGRFNEQFFGPGTRLTVL.

The rearrangement joins TRBV7-9 to TRBJ1-5; 9 bases agree with TRBD1. The CDR3 runs to 14 residues. With V trimmed by 4 bases and J by 4 bases, 2 bases remained unmatched. Germline assignment: CDR1 SEHNR and CDR2 FQNEAQ (reference sequence). CDR3: CASSSGTGNQPQHF. The CDR3 DNA is TGTGCCAGCAGCTCCGGGACAGGGAATCAGCCCCAGCATTTT.

The V and J genes are TRBV5-1 and TRBJ2-3; 8 positions match TRBD2. Germline CDR1 is SGHRS and CDR2 is YFSETQ. This CDR3 has 16 amino acids. V shed 4 bases and J 5 bases; nucleotides not matched to a gene: 12. In nucleotides, the CDR3 is TGCGCCAGCAGCGGGCTCGGGAGGGTCCAGAGAGATACGCAGTATTTT. It is translated as CASSGLGRVQRDTQYF.

This rearrangement joins TRBV9 to TRBJ1-3; D is undetermined. Trimming removed 1 base from V and 0 bases from J, with 14 bases in between. Germline values: CDR1 SGDLS, CDR2 YYNGEE. The CDR3 is 17 residues long. The DNA for the CDR3 is TGTGCCAGCAGCGTACTTGGTGAGGCGAGCTCTGGAAACACCATATATTTT. This gives the protein CASSVLGEASSGNTIYF.

The rearrangement links TRBV5-4 to TRBJ1-2; TRBD1 matches at 8 bases. Germline V gene sequence: CDR1 SGHNT, CDR2 YYREEE (reference sequence). The CDR3 covers 14 residues. After removal of 3 bases from V and 8 bases from J, the junction contained 9 bases not matched to a gene. In DNA, the CDR3 is TGTGCCAGCAGCTGGGGACAGGAGATGAGCGGCTACACCTTC. It specifies CASSWGQEMSGYTF.

This clone was seen a single time. V gene TRBV10-3 combines with J gene TRBJ2-1; tentatively, D is TRBD2 (5 bases). Trimming left V 2 bases short and J 5 bases short, with 19 bases between. Germline CDR1 is ENHRY and CDR2 is SYGVKD. The CDR3 totals 17 residues. CDR3 protein: CAISEKTAVAGNNEQFF. The DNA for the CDR3 is TGTGCCATCAGTGAGAAAACGGCCGTGGCCGGGAACAATGAGCAGTTCTTC.

The rearrangement joins TRBV18 to TRBJ2-7; D is ambiguous. The CDR3 runs 15 residues. The germline CDR1 and CDR2 sequences are KGHSH and LQKENI. The V and J ends lost 2 bases and 0 bases respectively, with 11 bases between them. The CDR3 loop is CASSPSQESSYEQYF. The CDR3, as DNA: TGTGCCAGCTCACCATCCCAGGAAAGCTCCTACGAGCAGTACTTC.

The V gene is TRBV6-5, the J gene TRBJ2-2, with D possibly being TRBD2 (5 bases). CDR3 length: 15 residues. Germline-derived CDR1 and CDR2 are MNHEY and SVGAGI. V lost 4 bases, J lost 1 base, and 10 bases lay in between. CDR3: CASSSGTRNTGELFF. The DNA of the CDR3 is TGTGCCAGCAGTTCGGGTACTAGGAACACCGGGGAGCTGTTTTTT.

This clone has more than one count but fewer than ten. This chain uses TRBV2 with TRBJ1-2, with 7 bases lining up with TRBD1. The V gene end was trimmed by 6 bases and the J gene end by 5 bases; junction bases not matched to a gene: 6. The germline CDR1 and CDR2 sequences are SNHLY and FYNNEI. There are 13 residues in the CDR3. This CDR3 is CASRGTVSYGYTF. CDR3 in DNA: TGTGCCAGCAGGGGGACAGTGTCGTATGGCTACACCTTC. Full variable domain (missing parts from reference TRBV2 and TRBJ1-2): EPEVTQTPSHQVTQMGQEVILRCVPISNHLYFYWYRQILGQKVEFLVSFYNNEISEKSEIFDDQFSVERPDGSNFTLKIRSTKLEDSAMYFCASRGTVSYGYTFGSGTRLTVV.